The clone carrying this T cell receptor beta chain was detected a few times. Time point noted: newly diagnosed GD, antithyroid drugs for less than 3 months. RNA isolated from PBMCs was used to make the TCR library. This entry is derived from a study of regulatory T cells in long-lasting Graves disease. Building of the TCR beta libraries involved iRepertoire HTBI primers and Arm-PCR of CDR3 regions. TCRdb analysed the multiplex PCR reads with MiXCR anew, one entry per CDR3 protein. The table includes about 420,000 distinct CDR3 sequences, over 15% detected once. This CDR3 is 16 amino acids long. V lost 4 bases, J lost 6 bases, and 22 bases lay in between. Germline loops: CDR1 MDHEN, CDR2 SYDVKM. These data were also reused for a study on T cells in Graves' hyperthyroidism and ophthalmopathy.

This receptor was identified in a woman between 18 and 30 years old with Graves disease. This sample comprised peripheral blood mononuclear cells (PBMCs), obtained at new diagnosis, from a patient treated with antithyroid drugs. The chain uses TRBV28 and TRBJ2-7; D call uncertain. The CDR3 loop reads CASSSQTHPPPREQYF. In DNA form, the CDR3 reads TGTGCCAGCAGTTCCCAGACCCACCCTCCGCCACGCGAGCAGTACTTC.